This T cell receptor beta chain was sequenced in a study of radiation and T cells in renal cell carcinoma. CDR1 is SEHNR, CDR2 FQNEAQ, per germline (reference sequence). V was shortened by 5 bases and J by 5 bases, with 16 bases between the two germline ends. The length of the CDR3 is 16 residues. The assay was immunoSEQ multiplex PCR, and TCRdb's table has in-frame clones only and misses some. This table holds about 150,000 clones, about nine tenths found once. Regarding time point: blood 2 weeks post-SBRT. Treatment meaning: 15 Gy SBRT to primary tumor, nephrectomy 4 weeks later. This clonotype was obtained from a woman between 50 and 59 years old with renal cell carcinoma. V usage is TRBV7-9 and J usage is TRBJ1-6, with D unresolved. The starting material was blood, obtained from a patient whose treatment included radiotherapy and nephrectomy. The CDR3, as DNA: TGTGCCAGCAGCCTCAGTTTGGCCGTCAATAATTCACCCCTCCACTTT. This sequence encodes CASSLSLAVNNSPLHF. Full variable domain (missing parts from reference TRBV7-9 and TRBJ1-6): DTGVSQNPRHKITKRGQNVTFRCDPISEHNRLYWYRQTLGQGPEFLTYFQNEAQLEKSRLLSDRFSAERPKGSFSTLEIQRTEQGDSAMYLCASSLSLAVNNSPLHFGNGTRLTVT.